The 7 T cell receptor beta chains in this list originate from one sample, sequenced in a study of brain T cells in children with intractable seizures. The method was immunoSEQ multiplex PCR; TCRdb's version includes in-frame clones alone and lacks a portion of them. The sample has about 76,000 clones; 90% to 95% are singletons. Material: peripheral blood, obtained at surgery. These receptors were collected from a boy in the first two years of life with tuberous sclerosis and intractable seizures.

The gene calls are TRBV3-1 (or the pseudogene TRBV3-2) and TRBJ2-7; possibly TRBD2 for D (6 bases). This CDR3 has 15 residues. V was clipped by 0 bases and J by 1 base, with 10 bases between them. Per the germline V gene, CDR1 is LGHDT and CDR2 is YNNKEL (reference sequence). This CDR3 is CASSQDRRESYEQYF. The CDR3 DNA reads TGTGCCAGCAGCCAAGATAGGAGGGAGTCCTACGAGCAGTACTTC.

V and J are TRBV28 and TRBJ2-2, with D hard to call. This CDR3 region has 12 residues. The germline CDR1 and CDR2 sequences are MDHEN and SYDVKM. Trimming shortened V by 8 bases and J by 5 bases, and 9 bases separated the two germline ends. Written as DNA, the CDR3 is TGTGCCAGCCGCGTTCAGACCGGGGAGCTGTTTTTT. Translating it yields CASRVQTGELFF.

The sample holds a few counts of this clone. The rearrangement uses TRBV4-1 and TRBJ2-7; 10 bases are a match to TRBD1. CDR3 length: 14 residues. J lost 2 bases, V lost 5 bases, and 3 bases had no gene match. The germline gives CDR1 MGHRA, CDR2 YSYEKL. The CDR3 here is CASSWGTGAYEQYF. For the CDR3, the DNA is TGCGCCAGCAGCTGGGGGACAGGGGCCTACGAGCAGTACTTC.

V gene TRBV7-9 combines with J gene TRBJ1-4; 7 bases map to TRBD1. CDR1 SEHNR and CDR2 FQNEAQ come from the germline V gene (reference sequence). The J segment lost 0 bases and the V segment lost 3 bases, leaving 4 bases of the junction unmatched. This CDR3 spans 16 amino acids. In nucleotides, the CDR3 is TGTGCCAGCAGCTTGGACAGGACCGCAACTAATGAAAAACTGTTTTTT. This translates into CASSLDRTATNEKLFF.

This clone has more than one count but fewer than ten. J is TRBJ1-1 and V is TRBV5-1; D is possibly TRBD1 (5 bases). Germline-derived CDR1 and CDR2 are SGHRS and YFSETQ. Deletions cut 4 bases from V and 0 bases from J, with 13 bases between. This CDR3 contains 15 residues. Written as DNA, the CDR3 is TGCGCCAGCAGCCCCACTGGGACTATGAACACTGAAGCTTTCTTT. Protein: CASSPTGTMNTEAFF.

The V call is TRBV30, the J call TRBJ1-5; the D is unclear. Trimming stripped 0 bases from V and 0 bases from J, with 9 bases between. The germline V gene has CDR1 GTSNPN and CDR2 SVGIG (reference sequence). This CDR3 contains 15 residues. The CDR3 is CAWSVDPPSNQPQHF. In DNA, the CDR3 is TGTGCCTGGAGTGTTGACCCCCCTAGCAATCAGCCCCAGCATTTT.

The gene calls are TRBV4-1 and TRBJ2-1; a possible D gene is TRBD1 (5 bases). Deletions cut 2 bases from V and 8 bases from J, with 16 bases between. There are 15 residues in the CDR3. CDR1 MGHRA and CDR2 YSYEKL come from the germline V gene. DNA of the CDR3: TGCGCCAGCAGCCAAAATCCCCAACAGGACCATGAGCAGTTCTTC. Amino acid sequence: CASSQNPQQDHEQFF.